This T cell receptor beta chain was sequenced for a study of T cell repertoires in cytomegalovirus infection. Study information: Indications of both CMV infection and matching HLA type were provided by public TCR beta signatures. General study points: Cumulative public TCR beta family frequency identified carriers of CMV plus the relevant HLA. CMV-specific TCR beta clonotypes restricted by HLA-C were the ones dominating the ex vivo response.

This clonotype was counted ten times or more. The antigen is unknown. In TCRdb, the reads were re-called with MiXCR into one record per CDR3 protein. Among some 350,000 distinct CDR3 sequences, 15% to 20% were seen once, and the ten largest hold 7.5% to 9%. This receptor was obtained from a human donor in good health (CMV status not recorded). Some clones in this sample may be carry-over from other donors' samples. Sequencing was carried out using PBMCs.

The CDR3 sequence is CASSLGPIGDGTQYF. The DNA of the CDR3 is TGTGCCAGCAGCTTAGGGCCCATCGGAGACGGTACGCAGTATTTT. The V and J genes are TRBV7-2 and TRBJ2-3; D is ambiguous. This CDR3 spans 15 amino acids. Germline CDR1 is SGHTA and CDR2 is FQGNSA. V was shortened by 1 base and J by 8 bases, with 16 bases between the two germline ends. Variable domain in full (rest from reference TRBV7-2 and TRBJ2-3): GAGVSQSPSNKVTEKGKDVELRCDPISGHTALYWYRQSLGQGLEFLIYFQGNSAPDKSGLPSDRFSAERTGGSVSTLTIQRTQQEDSAVYLCASSLGPIGDGTQYFGPGTRLTVL.